A single sample is the source of the 25 T cell receptor beta chains below, sequenced in a study of technical replicates of blood from a handful of donors. TCRdb keeps only in-frame clones here, not all; method: immunoSEQ multiplex PCR. The sample consists of 90,000 to 100,000 clones, about 95% of them appearing once. The sequencing input was T cells isolated from PBMCs. Receptors originate from a human donor in good health.

This clone was recorded once. This sequence joins TRBV5-1 and TRBJ2-7; D is undetermined. The germline V gene encodes CDR1 SGHRS and CDR2 YFSETQ. Trimming removed 4 bases from V and 2 bases from J, with 16 bases in between. CDR3 length: 15 amino acids. The CDR3 protein is CASSLDLLNPYEQYF. DNA for the CDR3: TGCGCCAGCAGCCTTGACCTACTAAACCCCTACGAGCAGTACTTC.

This clone has only one observation. The genes are TRBV19 and TRBJ2-2; tentative D call: TRBD1 (8 bases). CDR1 is LNHDA, CDR2 SQIVND, per germline (reference sequence). The germline V and J ends were trimmed by 6 bases and 6 bases, with 14 bases remaining between them. The CDR3 covers 14 residues. CDR3 amino acids: CASSPTGGAGELFF. The CDR3 DNA reads TGTGCCAGTAGCCCCACAGGGGGGGCCGGGGAGCTGTTTTTT. The whole variable domain, filled in from reference TRBV19 and TRBJ2-2, reads DGGITQSPKYLFRKEGQNVTLSCEQNLNHDAMYWYRQDPGQGLRLIYYSQIVNDFQKGDIAEGYSVSREKKESFPLTVTSAQKNPTAFYLCASSPTGGAGELFFGEGSRLTVL.

CDR3 in amino acids: CASTDRGTQYF. Here the CDR3 DNA reads TGTGCCAGCACCGACAGAGGGACCCAGTACTTC. The chain has TRBV6-1 and TRBJ2-5; weak D call: TRBD1 (5 bases). This CDR3 has 11 amino acids. V gave up 7 bases and J gave up 7 bases, with 10 bases separating them. CDR1 and CDR2 (germline): MNHNS, SASEGT.

The chain has TRBV4-1 and TRBJ1-1; D ambiguous. The CDR3 is 14 residues long. Germline lookup yields CDR1 MGHRA and CDR2 YSYEKL. Between the trimmed V and J ends, which lost 0 bases and 5 bases, there was a span of 10 bases. The CDR3 loop is CASSQEIRVTEAFF. The CDR3 DNA reads TGCGCCAGCAGCCAAGAAATTCGGGTTACTGAAGCTTTCTTT.

The chain uses TRBV5-4 and TRBJ2-5; D not resolved. The CDR3 consists of 13 residues. V gave up 0 bases and J gave up 1 base, with 4 bases separating them. CDR1 and CDR2 from the germline V gene are SGHNT and YYREEE (reference sequence). The CDR3 DNA is TGTGCCAGCAGCTTGGTAGCCCAAGAGACCCAGTACTTC. This sequence encodes CASSLVAQETQYF.

Written as DNA, the CDR3 is TGCGCCAGCAGCAGGGCGCCGGGGGCGAACACCGGGGAGCTGTTTTTT. This translates into CASSRAPGANTGELFF. This chain joins TRBV4-1 and TRBJ2-2, with D possibly TRBD2 on 6 matching bases. The CDR3 contains 16 residues. Germline V gene lookup returns CDR1 MGHRA and CDR2 YSYEKL. Trimming stripped 5 bases from V and 0 bases from J, with 13 bases between.

CDR3 amino acids: CASSEATNRVHEQYF. CDR3 nucleotide sequence: TGTGCCAGCAGTGAAGCCACAAACAGGGTCCACGAGCAGTACTTC. The rearrangement joins TRBV6-1 to TRBJ2-7; D might be TRBD1 (6 bases). CDR1 and CDR2 (germline): MNHNS, SASEGT. This CDR3 is 15 amino acids long. The V gene lost 0 bases and the J gene lost 5 bases, with 14 bases spanning the gap.

This chain joins TRBV27 and TRBJ1-2, with unresolved D. The germline CDR1 and CDR2 sequences are MNHEY and SMNVEV (reference sequence). Trimming stripped 2 bases from V and 4 bases from J, with 11 bases between. The CDR3 spans 14 residues. The CDR3, as DNA: TGTGCCAGCAGTTTACATGGCGGACTCTATGGCTACACCTTC. As protein: CASSLHGGLYGYTF.

This rearrangement joins TRBV18 to TRBJ1-1; D remains ambiguous. Germline CDR1 reads KGHSH; CDR2 reads LQKENI. Trimming stripped 6 bases from V and 0 bases from J, with 14 bases between. The CDR3 loop spans 15 amino acids. The CDR3 region is CASSRLSSMNTEAFF. The CDR3 nucleotides are TGTGCCAGCTCCCGTTTATCAAGCATGAACACTGAAGCTTTCTTT.

V gene TRBV4-1 combines with J gene TRBJ1-3, with a weak D call TRBD1 (6 bases). CDR3 length equals 17 residues. Deletions cut 0 bases from V and 2 bases from J, with 14 bases between. Germline V CDR1 and CDR2: MGHRA, YSYEKL. The CDR3 sequence: CASSQDLGRGTGNTIYF. The CDR3 bases are TGCGCCAGCAGCCAAGATCTTGGCAGGGGAACTGGAAACACCATATATTTT.

The V and J genes are TRBV19 and TRBJ2-7, with D possibly being TRBD1 (6 bases). The ends were cut back, 4 bases at V and 2 bases at J, with 9 bases in the middle. CDR3 length equals 13 residues. CDR1 is LNHDA and CDR2 is SQIVND in the germline V gene (reference sequence). The CDR3 nucleotides are TGTGCCAGTAGTACCGGACAGACCTACGAGCAGTACTTC. Translation: CASSTGQTYEQYF. Combining the CDR3 with reference TRBV19 and TRBJ2-7 gives the whole variable domain DGGITQSPKYLFRKEGQNVTLSCEQNLNHDAMYWYRQDPGQGLRLIYYSQIVNDFQKGDIAEGYSVSREKKESFPLTVTSAQKNPTAFYLCASSTGQTYEQYFGPGTRLTVT.

This chain joins TRBV4-1 and TRBJ2-3, with TRBD2 matching 10 bases. After removal of 2 bases from V and 6 bases from J, the junction contained 5 bases not matched to a gene. CDR1 is MGHRA, CDR2 YSYEKL, per germline. The CDR3 is 15 amino acids. The chain's CDR3 is CASSQLAGDGDTQYF. In DNA, the CDR3 is TGCGCCAGCAGCCAACTAGCGGGAGATGGGGATACGCAGTATTTT.

The chain employs TRBV5-4 and TRBJ1-1, with D possibly TRBD1 on 6 matching bases. Between the trimmed V and J ends, which lost 4 bases and 5 bases, there was a span of 15 bases. Germline V gene data show CDR1 as SGHNT and CDR2 as YYREEE (reference sequence). This CDR3 contains 14 residues. The DNA of the CDR3 is TGTGCCAGCAGCATACAGGGTGGATGGACTGAAGCTTTCTTT. Translation gives CASSIQGGWTEAFF. The full variable domain, its missing parts supplied by reference TRBV5-4 and TRBJ1-1, is ETGVTQSPTHLIKTRGQQVTLRCSSQSGHNTVSWYQQALGQGPQFIFQYYREEENGRGNFPPRFSGLQFPNYSSELNVNALELDDSALYLCASSIQGGWTEAFFGQGTRLTVV.

The chain is built from TRBV5-4 and TRBJ2-3, with D maybe TRBD2 (5 bases). Germline lookup yields CDR1 SGHNT and CDR2 YYREEE (reference sequence). Deletions cut 6 bases from V and 3 bases from J, with 14 bases between. This CDR3 is 14 amino acids long. The CDR3 bases are TGTGCCAGCACCCTGAGGACTGGGACAGATACGCAGTATTTT. It translates to CASTLRTGTDTQYF.

The V gene is TRBV11-2, the J gene TRBJ2-5; tentative D call: TRBD1 (6 bases). This CDR3 has 14 residues. Germline V gene sequence: CDR1 SGHAT, CDR2 FQNNGV. The ends were cut back, 2 bases at V and 1 base at J, with 8 bases in the middle. DNA for the CDR3: TGTGCCAGCAGCTTATTAGGGGGCCAAGAGACCCAGTACTTC. It codes for CASSLLGGQETQYF.

This clone was observed a handful of times. The chain has TRBV2 and TRBJ1-2; maybe TRBD1 (5 bases). The CDR3 has 13 residues. The germline V and J ends were trimmed by 7 bases and 8 bases, with 17 bases remaining between them. CDR1 is SNHLY, CDR2 FYNNEI, per germline. CDR3 DNA sequence: TGTGCCAGCACCGGGGGTAGAGGGAACGGCTACACCTTC. As protein: CASTGGRGNGYTF. The full variable domain, its missing parts supplied by reference TRBV2 and TRBJ1-2, is EPEVTQTPSHQVTQMGQEVILRCVPISNHLYFYWYRQILGQKVEFLVSFYNNEISEKSEIFDDQFSVERPDGSNFTLKIRSTKLEDSAMYFCASTGGRGNGYTFGSGTRLTVV.

The chain combines TRBV20-1 with TRBJ2-7; no firm D call. The CDR3 spans 11 residues. CDR1 and CDR2 from the germline V gene are DFQATT and SNEGSKA (reference sequence). Trimming cost V 5 bases and J 2 bases, with 7 bases left between them. CDR3 in amino acids: CSAYKTYEQYF. The CDR3 bases are TGCAGTGCTTATAAAACCTACGAGCAGTACTTC.

The V call is TRBV10-3, the J call TRBJ1-2, with 8 bases fitting TRBD1. The CDR3 length is 15 residues. Germline V CDR1 and CDR2: ENHRY, SYGVKD. V shed 2 bases, J shed 3 bases, and the junction held 5 bases outside the gene matches. In DNA form, the CDR3 reads TGTGCCATCAGTGAGCAGGGGGCCCTGGACTATGGCTACACCTTC. Protein: CAISEQGALDYGYTF.

V usage is TRBV5-3 and J usage is TRBJ1-6; TRBD1 agrees at 8 bases. TRBV5-3 is recorded as an ORF, its role being uncertain. Trimming at V came to 4 bases and at J to 11 bases, leaving 11 bases not matched to a gene. This CDR3 spans 15 amino acids. The CDR3 nucleotides are TGTGCCAGAAGCCCGGCAGGGACAGGCCGAACACCCCTCCACTTT. It yields the protein CARSPAGTGRTPLHF.

This clone was found once. The genes are TRBV28 and TRBJ2-7; 12 nucleotides match TRBD2. CDR1 is MDHEN and CDR2 is SYDVKM in the germline V gene. The CDR3 totals 14 residues. The V gene end was trimmed by 6 bases and the J gene end by 2 bases; junction bases not matched to a gene: 2. The CDR3: CASRRLAGAYEQYF. DNA of the CDR3: TGTGCCAGCAGAAGACTAGCGGGGGCCTACGAGCAGTACTTC.

The rearrangement joins TRBV28 to TRBJ1-5, with D unclear. Trimming removed 4 bases from V and 11 bases from J, with 12 bases in between. The CDR3 is 12 residues long. Germline CDR1 reads MDHEN; CDR2 reads SYDVKM. CDR3: CASSSEPGSQHF. The CDR3 region has the DNA TGTGCCAGCAGTTCAGAACCAGGTTCCCAGCATTTT.

This clone has only one observation. V gene TRBV7-2 combines with J gene TRBJ2-3; TRBD2 matches at 14 bases. Germline V CDR1 and CDR2: SGHTA, FQGNSA. Trimming cost V 5 bases and J 4 bases; bases outside gene matches: 5. This CDR3 region has 16 residues. In nucleotides, the CDR3 is TGTGCCAGCAGCCCCGGGACTAGCGGGAGCGCAGATACGCAGTATTTT. Protein sequence: CASSPGTSGSADTQYF.

The chain combines TRBV28 with TRBJ2-5; TRBD2 agrees at 7 bases. CDR3 length equals 14 residues. The trim removed 7 bases at V and 1 base at J, leaving 6 bases unmatched. Germline CDR1 and CDR2: MDHEN and SYDVKM. CDR3 sequence: CASNLAAPQETQYF. CDR3 DNA: TGTGCCAGCAACCTAGCGGCCCCCCAAGAGACCCAGTACTTC. The variable domain in full, with the rest retrieved from reference TRBV28 and TRBJ2-5, is DVKVTQSSRYLVKRTGEKVFLECVQDMDHENMFWYRQDPGLGLRLIYFSYDVKMKEKGDIPEGYSVSREKKERFSLILESASTNQTSMYLCASNLAAPQETQYFGPGTRLLVL.

J is TRBJ1-2 and V is TRBV30, with D possibly being TRBD1 (6 bases). With 1 base removed from V and 8 bases from J, the gap between germline ends came to 11 bases. This CDR3 has 12 residues. CDR1 and CDR2 from the germline V gene are GTSNPN and SVGIG (reference sequence). For the CDR3, the DNA is TGTGCCTGGAGTGAGGGGGTATCGGGCTACACCTTC. Its protein product is CAWSEGVSGYTF.

The chain couples TRBV5-1 to TRBJ1-2, with 8 bases fitting TRBD1. The CDR3 consists of 15 residues. The ends lost 5 bases at V and 0 bases at J; junction bases unmatched: 6. Germline V CDR1 and CDR2: SGHRS, YFSETQ. In DNA, the CDR3 is TGCGCCAGCAGAGTCGACAGGGGAGCTAACTATGGCTACACCTTC. Its translation: CASRVDRGANYGYTF. The entire variable domain, with the rest obtained from reference TRBV5-1 and TRBJ1-2, is as follows: KAGVTQTPRYLIKTRGQQVTLSCSPISGHRSVSWYQQTPGQGLQFLFEYFSETQRNKGNFPGRFSGRQFSNSRSEMNVSTLELGDSALYLCASRVDRGANYGYTFGSGTRLTVV.